The rows below give T cell receptor beta chains drawn from one sample of a study of lung T cells in sarcoidosis with Löfgren's syndrome. MiXCR, run by TCRdb on the reads, gives a single entry per CDR3 protein. The data hold 60,000 to 65,000 distinct CDR3 sequences, with approximately 22% observed a single time. Sequenced material: CD4+ T cells from PBMCs. These receptors all stem from a human donor with sarcoidosis (Löfgren's syndrome or another form), or a control subject (not recorded which). Both conserved end residues are part of each CDR3. D genes are given only for firm matches. Clone size is not always given. Where it is, it says once, few, many or a class for expanded clones.

CDR3 DNA | CDR3 protein | V gene | clone size | D gene | J gene
TGTGCCAGCAGCCAACCGCAAACCGGGAGAACAGGCACAGATACGCAGTATTTT | CASSQPQTGRTGTDTQYF | TRBV6-1 | many | - | TRBJ2-3
TGTGCCAGCAATCTTAGCAATCAGCCCCAGCATTTT | CASNLSNQPQHF | TRBV6-1 | many | - | TRBJ1-5
TGTGCCAGCAGCTTGGATTCGGGCGGTCCCACAGATACGCAGTATTTT | CASSLDSGGPTDTQYF | TRBV5-4 | - | - | TRBJ2-3
TGTGCCAGCAGTTTATTCGCAGGGGGAAGTGAAAAACTGTTTTTT | CASSLFAGGSEKLFF | TRBV28 | many | TRBD1 | TRBJ1-4
TGTGCCAGCAGCAGGGACCTCTACTCTTACACAGATACGCAGTATTTT | CASSRDLYSYTDTQYF | TRBV5-5 | few | - | TRBJ2-3
TGTGCCAGCAGCGTCGACACTGAAGCTTTCTTT | CASSVDTEAFF | TRBV12-3/TRBV12-4 | few | - | TRBJ1-1
TGTGCCTGGAGTACCCAGGGGGCGTTGACTGAAGCTTTCTTT | CAWSTQGALTEAFF | TRBV30 | - | TRBD1 | TRBJ1-1
TGCGCCAGCAGCTTGGTAGGCCTGATACAAGGGACCCAGTACTTC | CASSLVGLIQGTQYF | TRBV5-1 | few | - | TRBJ2-5
TGTGCCAGCAGAGCCTGGGGGGAAACTGAAGCTTTCTTT | CASRAWGETEAFF | TRBV4-2 | many | - | TRBJ1-1
TGTGCCAGCAGTTCGCCGGGGGCTGGAAACACCATATATTTT | CASSSPGAGNTIYF | TRBV6-1 | many | - | TRBJ1-3
TGTGCCAGCAGTGAAGCTCGGACAGGCTCCTATAATTCACCCCTCCACTTT | CASSEARTGSYNSPLHF | TRBV25-1 | many | TRBD1 | TRBJ1-6
TGTGCCAGCAGCCCCAGACGCGCGGCTGGAAACACCATATATTTT | CASSPRRAAGNTIYF | TRBV7-6 | few | - | TRBJ1-3
TGTGCCAGCAGTTCCCTTAGCGGGAGCGATACGCAGTATTTT | CASSSLSGSDTQYF | TRBV27 | many | TRBD2 | TRBJ2-3
TGTGCCAGCAGCTTATTGGTGCAGGGTACTGAGCAGTTCTTC | CASSLLVQGTEQFF | TRBV7-2 | many | - | TRBJ2-1
TGTGCCAGCAGCCGGAACACGGGACTAGCGGGAGGGAGAACAGATACGCAGTATTTT | CASSRNTGLAGGRTDTQYF | TRBV3-1 | few | TRBD2 | TRBJ2-3
TGTGCCAGCAGCCCCCGGGGAGGCGGGAGGGCCGGGACAGATACGCAGTATTTT | CASSPRGGGRAGTDTQYF | TRBV6-1 | many | TRBD2 | TRBJ2-3
TGTGCCAGCAGGGACGGGGGGACCTCATATAATTCACCCCTCCACTTT | CASRDGGTSYNSPLHF | TRBV6-1 | many | - | TRBJ1-6
TGTGCCAGCAGCCCGACAGGGTTTTCGGAAAAACTGTTTTTT | CASSPTGFSEKLFF | TRBV7-2 | many | TRBD1 | TRBJ1-4
TGTGCCAGCAGTTTGAGGGTACTTATAAAGATCTACACCTTC | CASSLRVLIKIYTF | TRBV28 | - | - | TRBJ1-2
TGTGCCAGCAGCTTAGAGGTCCCTGGAAACACCATATATTTT | CASSLEVPGNTIYF | TRBV7-2 | - | - | TRBJ1-3
TGTGCCAGCAGTGAACAGTCACTAGCGGGGAAAACAGATACGCAGTATTTT | CASSEQSLAGKTDTQYF | TRBV6-1 | many | TRBD2 | TRBJ2-3
TGTGCTAGTGGTTTGTTTGGGGGGACCCAGTACTTC | CASGLFGGTQYF | TRBV12-5 | few | - | TRBJ2-5
TGTGCCAGCAGTACAGACAGGGGAGGGTACGAGCAGTACTTC | CASSTDRGGYEQYF | TRBV2 | - | - | TRBJ2-7
TGTGCCAGACAAACAGGGTCTGGGGCCAACGTCCTGACTTTC | CARQTGSGANVLTF | TRBV28 | many | - | TRBJ2-6
TGCGCCAGCAGCTCCCGGGGGGGCCTAGTTGGGACTGAAGCTTTCTTT | CASSSRGGLVGTEAFF | TRBV5-1 | few | - | TRBJ1-1
TGTGCCAGTAGTATAATCGCGGGAGTTGGGACCGGGGAGCTGTTTTTT | CASSIIAGVGTGELFF | TRBV19 | few | TRBD2 | TRBJ2-2
TGTGCCAGCAGTAAGGACAGGGGGAACACCGGGGAGCTGTTTTTT | CASSKDRGNTGELFF | TRBV6-1 | many | TRBD1 | TRBJ2-2
TGTGCCAGCAGTGGCGGACAGGGGATCGATCAGCCCCAGCATTTT | CASSGGQGIDQPQHF | TRBV12-3/TRBV12-4 | few | TRBD1 | TRBJ1-5
TGTGCCAGCAGTCCCACCAGCCGGACTAGCCCAAGAACAGATACGCAGTATTTT | CASSPTSRTSPRTDTQYF | TRBV27 | many | TRBD2 | TRBJ2-3
TGTGCCAGCAACCTCGCACGGGCGAGTCAGCCCCAGCATTTT | CASNLARASQPQHF | TRBV2 | - | - | TRBJ1-5
TGTGCCAGCAGTCTCACCGGCTCTGGGGCCAACGTCCTGACTTTC | CASSLTGSGANVLTF | TRBV6-2/TRBV6-3 | many | - | TRBJ2-6
TGTGCTAGTTCCAGGACATCCCAAGAGACCCAGTACTTC | CASSRTSQETQYF | TRBV12-5 | - | - | TRBJ2-5
TGTGCCAGCTCACCATTCGCAAGTTACACCGGGGAGCTGTTTTTT | CASSPFASYTGELFF | TRBV18 | - | - | TRBJ2-2
TGTGCCAGCAGCGCCCCATTAGCGGGGTCCTACAATGAGCAGTTCTTC | CASSAPLAGSYNEQFF | TRBV7-2 | many | TRBD2 | TRBJ2-1
TGTGCCAGCTCATCCCGCGACAGGGGAGGAGATCAGCCCCAGCATTTT | CASSSRDRGGDQPQHF | TRBV18 | - | TRBD1 | TRBJ1-5
TGTGCCAGCTCACCTAACAGGGAAGACGAGCAGTACTTC | CASSPNREDEQYF | TRBV18 | - | - | TRBJ2-7
TGTGCCAGCAGCTTAACCCCAGCTGCCTACAATGAGCAGTTCTTC | CASSLTPAAYNEQFF | TRBV7-3 | many | - | TRBJ2-1
TGTGCCAGCAGCCCTGACAGATTCACCGGGGAGCTGTTTTTT | CASSPDRFTGELFF | TRBV7-9 | - | - | TRBJ2-2
TGTGCCAGTAGTCCCCCCGTGACGGATACGCAGTATTTT | CASSPPVTDTQYF | TRBV19 | - | - | TRBJ2-3
TGTGCCAGCACCTTGAGGAATGAGCAGTTCTTC | CASTLRNEQFF | TRBV25-1 | many | - | TRBJ2-1
TGCGCCAGCAGCCAAGGACAGGGCGAATCACCCTCCGCCTACGAGCAGTACTTC | CASSQGQGESPSAYEQYF | TRBV4-1 | - | TRBD1 | TRBJ2-7
TGTGCCAGCAGCCATAGCGGGGGCACAGATACGCAGTATTTT | CASSHSGGTDTQYF | TRBV7-7 | - | TRBD2 | TRBJ2-3
TGTGCCAGCAAGGGACCCACCTACGAGCAGTACTTC | CASKGPTYEQYF | TRBV28 | many | - | TRBJ2-7
TGTGCCAGCAGTTTACTCTACAGGGGGGACAATCAGCCCCAGCATTTT | CASSLLYRGDNQPQHF | TRBV28 | many | TRBD1 | TRBJ1-5
TGCACAGTTAAGGGGGCAAGCTCCTACAATGAGCAGTTCTTC | CTVKGASSYNEQFF | TRBV20-1 | many | TRBD1 | TRBJ2-1
TGTGCCAGCAACGTTGACGGGATGTACGAGCAGTACTTC | CASNVDGMYEQYF | TRBV9 | - | - | TRBJ2-7
TGTGCCAGCAGTTCCGGGACAGGGGCTCGGGATACGCAGTATTTT | CASSSGTGARDTQYF | TRBV27 | many | TRBD1 | TRBJ2-3
TGTGCCAGCAGTAGGGACAGGGGTGCCGAAAAACTGTTTTTT | CASSRDRGAEKLFF | TRBV27 | many | TRBD1 | TRBJ1-4
TGTGCCAGCAGTAACGAGGGGACGGTTAATTCACCCCTCCACTTT | CASSNEGTVNSPLHF | TRBV2 | - | - | TRBJ1-6
TGTGCCAGCCGGGACGCCAATGAGCAGTTCTTC | CASRDANEQFF | TRBV19 | - | - | TRBJ2-1
TGTGCCAGCAGGGAGCGGGAGAAGGGCGGGGAGCTGTTTTTT | CASREREKGGELFF | TRBV7-3 | few | TRBD2 | TRBJ2-2
TGCGCCAGCAGCCAAGATCGGCCGGGGGCAAGGGTTGAAAAACTGTTTTTT | CASSQDRPGARVEKLFF | TRBV4-3 | few | - | TRBJ1-4
TGTGCCAGCAGTTCGATTGCCTCCGGAAACACCATATATTTT | CASSSIASGNTIYF | TRBV27 | - | - | TRBJ1-3